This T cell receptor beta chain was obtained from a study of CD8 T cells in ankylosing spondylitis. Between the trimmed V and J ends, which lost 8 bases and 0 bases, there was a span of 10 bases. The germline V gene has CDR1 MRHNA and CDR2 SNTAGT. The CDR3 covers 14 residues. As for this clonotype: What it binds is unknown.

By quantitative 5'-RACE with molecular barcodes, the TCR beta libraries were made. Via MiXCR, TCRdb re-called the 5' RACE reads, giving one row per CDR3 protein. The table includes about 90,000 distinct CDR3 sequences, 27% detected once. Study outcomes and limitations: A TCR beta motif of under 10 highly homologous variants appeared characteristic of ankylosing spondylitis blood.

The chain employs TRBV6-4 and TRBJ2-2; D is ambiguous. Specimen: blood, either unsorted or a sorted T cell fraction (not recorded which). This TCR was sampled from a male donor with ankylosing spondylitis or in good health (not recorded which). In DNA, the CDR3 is TGTGCCAGCCAAGACCAGGCGAACACCGGGGAGCTGTTTTTT. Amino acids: CASQDQANTGELFF.